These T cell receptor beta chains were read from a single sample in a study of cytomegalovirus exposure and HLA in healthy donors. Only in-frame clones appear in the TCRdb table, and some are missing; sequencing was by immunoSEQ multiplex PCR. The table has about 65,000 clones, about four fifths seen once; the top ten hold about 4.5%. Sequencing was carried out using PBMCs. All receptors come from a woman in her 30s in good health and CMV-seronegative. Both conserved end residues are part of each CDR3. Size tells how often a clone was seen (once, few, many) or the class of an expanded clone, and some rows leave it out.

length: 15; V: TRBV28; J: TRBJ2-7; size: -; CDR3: CASSIQGGAGYEQYF
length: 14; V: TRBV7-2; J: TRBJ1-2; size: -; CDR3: CASSSGTGTYGYTF
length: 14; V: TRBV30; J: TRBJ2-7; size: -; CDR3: CAWSVVLGGYEQYF
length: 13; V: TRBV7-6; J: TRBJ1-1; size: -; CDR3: CASSRQENTEAFF
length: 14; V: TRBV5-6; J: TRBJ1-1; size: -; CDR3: CASSLVSVNTEAFF
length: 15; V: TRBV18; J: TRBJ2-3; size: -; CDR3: CASSPRETGADTQYF
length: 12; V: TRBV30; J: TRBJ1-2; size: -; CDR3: CAWSDTNYGYTF
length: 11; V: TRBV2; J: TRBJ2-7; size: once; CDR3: CASSSTYEQYF
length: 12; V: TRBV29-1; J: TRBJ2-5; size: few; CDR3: CSGLTGNKTQYF
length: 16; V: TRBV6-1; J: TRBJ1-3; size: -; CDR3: CASSERRTANGNTIYF
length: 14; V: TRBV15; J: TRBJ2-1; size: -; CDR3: CATSRVGGVDEQFF
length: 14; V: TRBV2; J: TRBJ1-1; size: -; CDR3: CASRRGRVNTEAFF
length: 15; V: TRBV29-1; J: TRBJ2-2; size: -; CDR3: CSATQGRARTGELFF
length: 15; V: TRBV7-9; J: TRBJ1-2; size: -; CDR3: CASSLNVPGQGGYTF
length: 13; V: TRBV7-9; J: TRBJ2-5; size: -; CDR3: CASSPGGQETQYF
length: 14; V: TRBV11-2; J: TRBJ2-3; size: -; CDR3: CASRLGPSTDTQYF
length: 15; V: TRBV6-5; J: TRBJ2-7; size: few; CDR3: CASSYTRGESYEQYF
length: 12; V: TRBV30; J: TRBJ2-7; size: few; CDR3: CAWRQGAYEQYF
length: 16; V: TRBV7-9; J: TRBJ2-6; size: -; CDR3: CASSSGQYSGANVLTF
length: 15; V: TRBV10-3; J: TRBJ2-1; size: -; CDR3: CAISDSLAGRDEQFF
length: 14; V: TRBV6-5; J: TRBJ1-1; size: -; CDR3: CASSLNAGTLGHFF
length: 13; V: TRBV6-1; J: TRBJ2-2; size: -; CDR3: CASTRSGRAQAFF
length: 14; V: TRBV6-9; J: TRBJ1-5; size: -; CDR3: CASGGENSNQPQHF
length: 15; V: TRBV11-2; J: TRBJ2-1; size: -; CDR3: CASSQLAGPYNEQFF
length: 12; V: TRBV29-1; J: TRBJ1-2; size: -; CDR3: CSVGAGARGYTF
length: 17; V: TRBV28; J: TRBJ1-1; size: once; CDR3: CASSALRDSDQNTEAFF
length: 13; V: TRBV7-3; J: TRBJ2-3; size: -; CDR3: CASSPGGTDTQYF
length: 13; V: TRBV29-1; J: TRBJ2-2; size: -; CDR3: CSVLLANTGELFF
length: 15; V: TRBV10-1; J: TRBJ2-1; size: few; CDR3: CASSDPGGSYNEQFF
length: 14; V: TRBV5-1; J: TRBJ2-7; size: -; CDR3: CASSLAGGVYEQYF
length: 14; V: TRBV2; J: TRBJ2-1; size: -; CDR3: CASSLLAGYNEQFF
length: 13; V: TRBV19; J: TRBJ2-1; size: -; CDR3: CASSSGIDNEQFF
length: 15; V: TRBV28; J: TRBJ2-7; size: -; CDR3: CASSFPDFRSYEQYF
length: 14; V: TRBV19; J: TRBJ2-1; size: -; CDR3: CATVAGGSYNEQFF
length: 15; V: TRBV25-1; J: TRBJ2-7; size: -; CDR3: CASSDNRDRVYEQYF
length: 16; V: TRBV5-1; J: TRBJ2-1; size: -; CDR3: CASSPGGLAGGDEQFF
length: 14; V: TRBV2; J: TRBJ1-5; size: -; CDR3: CASSEGQLVQPQHF
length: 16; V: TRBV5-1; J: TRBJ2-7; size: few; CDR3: CASSPALGEGPHEQYF
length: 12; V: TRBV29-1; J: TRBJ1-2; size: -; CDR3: CSVEDQEYGYTF
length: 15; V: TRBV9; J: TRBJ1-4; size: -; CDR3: CASSVEGGTNEKLFF
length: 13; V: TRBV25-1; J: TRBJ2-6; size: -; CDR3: CASSLTGLTVLTF
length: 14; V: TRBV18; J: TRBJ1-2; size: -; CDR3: CASSPPSDRNGYTF
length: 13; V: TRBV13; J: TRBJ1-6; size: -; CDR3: CASSRDRATPLHF
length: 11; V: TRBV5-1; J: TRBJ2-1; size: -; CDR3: CASAGGNEQFF
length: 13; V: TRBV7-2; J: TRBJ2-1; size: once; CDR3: CASRTNAYNEQFF
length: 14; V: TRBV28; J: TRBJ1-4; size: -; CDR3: CASTEGQVNEKLFF
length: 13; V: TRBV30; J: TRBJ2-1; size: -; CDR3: CAWTGGLSNEQFF
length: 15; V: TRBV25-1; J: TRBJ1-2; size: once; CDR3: CASSGERDRGNGYTF
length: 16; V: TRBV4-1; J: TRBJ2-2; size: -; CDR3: CASSQPGLVRTGELFF
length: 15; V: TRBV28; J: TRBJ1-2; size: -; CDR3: CASRGAGTGTMSYTF
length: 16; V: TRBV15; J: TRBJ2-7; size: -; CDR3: CATSRGGRTGMGEQYF
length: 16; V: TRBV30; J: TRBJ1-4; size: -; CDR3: CAWSLAGGTVSEKLFF
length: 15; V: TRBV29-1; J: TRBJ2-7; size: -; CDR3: CSVGGSSGGSYEQYF
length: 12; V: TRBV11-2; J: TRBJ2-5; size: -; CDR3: CASSASLETQYF
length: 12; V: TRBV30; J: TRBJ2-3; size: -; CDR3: CAWRDSSDTQYF
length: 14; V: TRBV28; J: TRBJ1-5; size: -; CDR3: CASSTRQGSQPQHF
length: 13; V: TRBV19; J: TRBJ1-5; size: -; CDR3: CASRWRGEQPQHF